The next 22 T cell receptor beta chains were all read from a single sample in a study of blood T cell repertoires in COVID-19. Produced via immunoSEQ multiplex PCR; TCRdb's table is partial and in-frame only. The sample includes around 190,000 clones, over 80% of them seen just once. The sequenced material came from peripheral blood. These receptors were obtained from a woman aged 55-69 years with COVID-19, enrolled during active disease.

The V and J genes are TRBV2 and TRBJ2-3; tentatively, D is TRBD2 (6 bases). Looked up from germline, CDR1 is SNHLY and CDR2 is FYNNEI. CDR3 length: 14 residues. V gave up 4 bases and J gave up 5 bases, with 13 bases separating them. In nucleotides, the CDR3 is TGTGCCAGCAGTGGGACTACCCGAGGAGATACGCAGTATTTT. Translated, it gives CASSGTTRGDTQYF.

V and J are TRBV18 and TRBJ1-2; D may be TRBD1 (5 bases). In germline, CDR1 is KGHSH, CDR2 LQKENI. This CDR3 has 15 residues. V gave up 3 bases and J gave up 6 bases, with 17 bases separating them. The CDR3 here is CASSPPEQVLHGYTF. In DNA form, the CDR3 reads TGTGCCAGCTCACCCCCAGAACAGGTCTTACATGGCTACACCTTC.

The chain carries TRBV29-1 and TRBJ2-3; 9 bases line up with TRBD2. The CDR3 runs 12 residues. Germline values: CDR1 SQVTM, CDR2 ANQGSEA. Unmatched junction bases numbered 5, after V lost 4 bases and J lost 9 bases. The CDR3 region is CSVGVAGVTQYF. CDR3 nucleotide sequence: TGCAGCGTTGGGGTAGCGGGGGTCACGCAGTATTTT.

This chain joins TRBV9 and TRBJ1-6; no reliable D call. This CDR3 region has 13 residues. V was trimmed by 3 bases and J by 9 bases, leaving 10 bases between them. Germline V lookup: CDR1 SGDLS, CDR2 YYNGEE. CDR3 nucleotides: TGTGCCAGCAGCGCTGTGGGCAGTTCACCCCTCCACTTT. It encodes CASSAVGSSPLHF.

In DNA, the CDR3 is TGTGCCAGCAGTTATCGACTAGCCAAAAACATTCAGTACTTC. Amino acid sequence: CASSYRLAKNIQYF. The V call is TRBV6-2 or TRBV6-3, the J call TRBJ2-4; D is unclear. V was trimmed by 3 bases and J by 0 bases, leaving 6 bases between them. CDR1 and CDR2 (germline): MNHEY, SVGEGT. The CDR3 contains 14 residues.

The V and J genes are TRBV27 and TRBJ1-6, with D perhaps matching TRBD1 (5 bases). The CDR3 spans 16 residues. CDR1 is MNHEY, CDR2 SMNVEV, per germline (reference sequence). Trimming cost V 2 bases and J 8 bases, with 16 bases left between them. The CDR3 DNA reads TGTGCCAGCAGTTTAAATCCACCAGGGTGGGATTCACCCCTCCACTTT. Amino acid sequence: CASSLNPPGWDSPLHF.

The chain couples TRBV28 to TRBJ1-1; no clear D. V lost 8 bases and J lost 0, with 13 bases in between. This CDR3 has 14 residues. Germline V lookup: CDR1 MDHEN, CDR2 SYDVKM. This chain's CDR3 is CASRIRGMNTEAFF. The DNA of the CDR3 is TGTGCCAGCCGAATACGGGGAATGAACACTGAAGCTTTCTTT.

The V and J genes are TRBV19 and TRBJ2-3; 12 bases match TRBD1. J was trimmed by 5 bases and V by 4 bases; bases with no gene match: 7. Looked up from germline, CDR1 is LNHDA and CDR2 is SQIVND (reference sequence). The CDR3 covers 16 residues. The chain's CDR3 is CASSNRDRGRLDTQYF. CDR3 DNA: TGTGCCAGTAGTAACCGGGACAGGGGGCGATTAGATACGCAGTATTTT.

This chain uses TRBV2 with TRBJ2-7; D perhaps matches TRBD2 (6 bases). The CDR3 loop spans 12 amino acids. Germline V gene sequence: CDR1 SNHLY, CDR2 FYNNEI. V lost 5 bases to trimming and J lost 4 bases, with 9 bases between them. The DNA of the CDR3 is TGTGCCAGCAGTCCGGGAGCTTACGAGCAGTACGTC. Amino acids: CASSPGAYEQYV.

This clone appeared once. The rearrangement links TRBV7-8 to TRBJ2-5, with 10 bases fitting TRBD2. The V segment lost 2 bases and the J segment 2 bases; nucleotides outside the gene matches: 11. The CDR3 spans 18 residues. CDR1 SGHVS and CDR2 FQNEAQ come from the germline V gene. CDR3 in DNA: TGTGCCAGCAGCTTAATCCTAGCGGGGGCCCTGGGTCAAGAGACCCAGTACTTC. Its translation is CASSLILAGALGQETQYF.

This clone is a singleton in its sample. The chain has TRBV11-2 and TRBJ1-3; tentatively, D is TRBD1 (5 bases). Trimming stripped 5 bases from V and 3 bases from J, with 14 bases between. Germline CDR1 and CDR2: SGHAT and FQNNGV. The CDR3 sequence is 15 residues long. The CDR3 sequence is CASSTLQGFGNTIYF. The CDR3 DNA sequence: TGTGCCAGCAGCACTCTCCAGGGATTTGGAAACACCATATATTTT.

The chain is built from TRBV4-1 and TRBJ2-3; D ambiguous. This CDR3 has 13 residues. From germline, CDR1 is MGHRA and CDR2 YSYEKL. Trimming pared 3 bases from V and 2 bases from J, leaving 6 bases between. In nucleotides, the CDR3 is TGCGCCAGCAGCCAGCGAGACACAGATACGCAGTATTTT. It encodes CASSQRDTDTQYF.

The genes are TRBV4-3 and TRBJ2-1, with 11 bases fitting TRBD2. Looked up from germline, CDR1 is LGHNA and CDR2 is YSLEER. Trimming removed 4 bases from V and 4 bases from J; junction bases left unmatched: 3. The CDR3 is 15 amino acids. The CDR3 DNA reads TGCGCCAGCAGCCCCGGGACTAGCGGTTACAATGAGCAGTTCTTC. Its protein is CASSPGTSGYNEQFF.

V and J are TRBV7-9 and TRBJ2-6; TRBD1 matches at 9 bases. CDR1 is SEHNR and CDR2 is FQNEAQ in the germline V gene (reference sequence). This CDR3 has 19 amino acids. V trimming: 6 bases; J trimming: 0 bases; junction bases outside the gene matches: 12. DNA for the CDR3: TGTGCCAGCAGTCGACTAGGGGGACAGGGTATCTCTGGGGCCAACGTCCTGACTTTC. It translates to CASSRLGGQGISGANVLTF. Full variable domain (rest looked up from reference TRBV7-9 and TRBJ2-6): DTGVSQNPRHKITKRGQNVTFRCDPISEHNRLYWYRQTLGQGPEFLTYFQNEAQLEKSRLLSDRFSAERPKGSFSTLEIQRTEQGDSAMYLCASSRLGGQGISGANVLTFGAGSRLTVL.

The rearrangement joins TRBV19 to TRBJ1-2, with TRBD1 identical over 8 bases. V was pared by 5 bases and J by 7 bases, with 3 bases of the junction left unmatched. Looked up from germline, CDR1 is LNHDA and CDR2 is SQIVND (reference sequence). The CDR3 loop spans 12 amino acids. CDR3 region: CASSSGGSGYTF. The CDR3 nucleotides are TGTGCCAGTAGTTCAGGGGGCTCTGGCTACACCTTC.

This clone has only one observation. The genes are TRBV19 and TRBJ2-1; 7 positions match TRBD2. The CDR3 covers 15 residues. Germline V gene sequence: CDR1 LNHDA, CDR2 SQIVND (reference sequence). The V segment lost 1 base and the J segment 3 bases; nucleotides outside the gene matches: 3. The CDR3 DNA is TGTGCCAGTAGTATAGTGGCGGGGGACTACAATGAGCAGTTCTTC. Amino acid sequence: CASSIVAGDYNEQFF.

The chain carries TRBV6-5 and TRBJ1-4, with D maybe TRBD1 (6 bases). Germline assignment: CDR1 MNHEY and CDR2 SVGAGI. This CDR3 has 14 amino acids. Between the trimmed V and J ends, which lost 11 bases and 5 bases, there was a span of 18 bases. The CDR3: CAASSDRTNEKLFF. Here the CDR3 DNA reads TGTGCCGCATCCTCGGACAGAACCAATGAAAAACTGTTTTTT.

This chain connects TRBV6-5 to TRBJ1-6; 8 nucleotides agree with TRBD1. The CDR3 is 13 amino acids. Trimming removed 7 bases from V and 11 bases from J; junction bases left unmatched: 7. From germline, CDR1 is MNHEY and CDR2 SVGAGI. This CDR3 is CASNDRGGPPLHF. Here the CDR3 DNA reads TGTGCCAGCAACGACAGGGGAGGACCACCCCTCCACTTT.

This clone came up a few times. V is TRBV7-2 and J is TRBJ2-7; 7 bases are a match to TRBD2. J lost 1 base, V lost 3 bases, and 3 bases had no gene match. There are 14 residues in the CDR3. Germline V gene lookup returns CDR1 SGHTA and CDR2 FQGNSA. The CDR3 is CASSFNGGSYEQYV. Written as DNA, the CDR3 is TGTGCCAGCAGCTTTAACGGGGGGTCCTACGAGCAGTACGTC.

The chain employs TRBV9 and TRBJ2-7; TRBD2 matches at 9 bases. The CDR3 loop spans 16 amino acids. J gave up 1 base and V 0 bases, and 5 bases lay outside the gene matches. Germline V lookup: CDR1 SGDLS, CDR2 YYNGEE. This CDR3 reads CASSVEGTSSSYEQYF. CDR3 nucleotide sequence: TGTGCCAGCAGCGTAGAAGGGACTAGCTCGTCCTACGAGCAGTACTTC. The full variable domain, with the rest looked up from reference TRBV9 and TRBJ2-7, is DSGVTQTPKHLITATGQRVTLRCSPRSGDLSVYWYQQSLDQGLQFLIQYYNGEERAKGNILERFSAQQFPDLHSELNLSSLELGDSALYFCASSVEGTSSSYEQYFGPGTRLTVT.

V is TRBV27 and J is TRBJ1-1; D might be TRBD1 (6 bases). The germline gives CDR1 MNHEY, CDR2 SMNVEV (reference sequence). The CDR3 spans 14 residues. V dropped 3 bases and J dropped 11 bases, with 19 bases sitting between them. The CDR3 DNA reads TGTGCCAGCAGTTTTCACCGGGACACACCGCTGGCTTTCTTT. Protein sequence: CASSFHRDTPLAFF.

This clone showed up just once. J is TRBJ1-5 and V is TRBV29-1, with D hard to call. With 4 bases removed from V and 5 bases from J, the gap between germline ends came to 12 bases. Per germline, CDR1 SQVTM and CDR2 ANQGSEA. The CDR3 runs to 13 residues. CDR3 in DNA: TGCAGCGTTGGGAGCGGGTTGTATCAGCCCCAGCATTTT. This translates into CSVGSGLYQPQHF.